The clone carrying this T cell receptor (beta chain) was detected a few times. What it recognizes is unknown. The entry originates in a study of cytomegalovirus exposure and HLA in healthy donors. Findings and caveats of the study: A previous analysis found most TCR beta V segments productive roughly 87% or roughly 30% of the time.

Use of 60 Vbeta and 13 Jbeta primers characterized the PCR. This table comes from immunoSEQ multiplex PCR, and its TCRdb copy is limited to in-frame clones, with some not included. In the table there are about 170,000 clones, 75% to 85% of which are singletons. The receptor was derived from a female donor in good health and CMV-seronegative. The source material was PBMCs.

CDR3 loop: CASSSGLAGVADTQYF. The DNA of the CDR3 is TGTGCCAGCAGCTCTGGGCTAGCGGGAGTAGCGGATACGCAGTATTTT. This chain connects TRBV11-3 to TRBJ2-3; 10 bases match TRBD2. The junction had 10 bases not matched to a gene; V was cut back by 4 bases and J by 6 bases. The CDR3 totals 16 residues. Germline V CDR1 and CDR2: SGHNT, YENEEA.